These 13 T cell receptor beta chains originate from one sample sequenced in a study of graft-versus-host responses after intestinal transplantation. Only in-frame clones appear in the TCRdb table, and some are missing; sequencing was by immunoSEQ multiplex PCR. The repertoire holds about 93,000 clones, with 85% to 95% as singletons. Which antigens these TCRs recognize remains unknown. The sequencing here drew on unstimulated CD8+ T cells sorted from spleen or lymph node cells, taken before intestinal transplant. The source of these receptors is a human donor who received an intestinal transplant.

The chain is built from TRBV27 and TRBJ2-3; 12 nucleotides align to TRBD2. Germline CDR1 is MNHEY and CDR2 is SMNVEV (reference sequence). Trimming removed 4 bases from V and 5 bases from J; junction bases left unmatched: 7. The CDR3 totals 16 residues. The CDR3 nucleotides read TGTGCCAGCAGTTCAGGACTAGCGGGGTCGGGAGATACGCAGTATTTT. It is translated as CASSSGLAGSGDTQYF.

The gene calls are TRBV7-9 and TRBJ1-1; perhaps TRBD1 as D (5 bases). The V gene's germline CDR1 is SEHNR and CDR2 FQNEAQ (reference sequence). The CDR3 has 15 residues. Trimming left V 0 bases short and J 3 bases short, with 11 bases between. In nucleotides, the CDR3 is TGTGCCAGCAGCTTAGCGAAACCGGGGGACACTGAAGCTTTCTTT. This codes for CASSLAKPGDTEAFF.

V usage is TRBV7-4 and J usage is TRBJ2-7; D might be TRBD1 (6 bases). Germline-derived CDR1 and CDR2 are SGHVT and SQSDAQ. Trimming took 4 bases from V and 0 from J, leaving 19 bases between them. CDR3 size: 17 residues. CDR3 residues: CASSSSAPTGVSYEQYF. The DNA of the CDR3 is TGTGCCAGCAGCTCCTCCGCCCCGACAGGCGTCTCCTACGAGCAGTACTTC.

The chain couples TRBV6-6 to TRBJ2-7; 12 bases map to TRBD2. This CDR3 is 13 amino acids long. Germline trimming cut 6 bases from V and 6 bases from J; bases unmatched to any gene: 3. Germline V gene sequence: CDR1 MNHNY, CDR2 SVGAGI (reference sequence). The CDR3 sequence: CASSEGLAGEQYF. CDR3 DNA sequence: TGTGCCAGCAGCGAGGGACTAGCGGGCGAGCAGTACTTC.

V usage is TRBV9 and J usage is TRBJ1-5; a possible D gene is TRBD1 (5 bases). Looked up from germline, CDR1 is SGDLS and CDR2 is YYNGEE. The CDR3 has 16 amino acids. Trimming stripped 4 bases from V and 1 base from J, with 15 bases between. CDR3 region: CASSQGGDGSNQPQHF. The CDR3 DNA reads TGTGCCAGCAGCCAAGGAGGGGACGGCAGCAATCAGCCCCAGCATTTT.

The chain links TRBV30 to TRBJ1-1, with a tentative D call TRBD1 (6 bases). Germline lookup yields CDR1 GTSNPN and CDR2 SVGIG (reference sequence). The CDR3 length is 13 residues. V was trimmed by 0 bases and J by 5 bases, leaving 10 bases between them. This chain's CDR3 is CAWSVMGATEAFF. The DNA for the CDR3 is TGTGCCTGGAGTGTGATGGGGGCGACTGAAGCTTTCTTT.

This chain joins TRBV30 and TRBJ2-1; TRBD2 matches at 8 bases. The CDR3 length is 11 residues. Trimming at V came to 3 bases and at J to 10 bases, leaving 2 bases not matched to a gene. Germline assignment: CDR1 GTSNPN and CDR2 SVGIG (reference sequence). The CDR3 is CAWRSGGEQFF. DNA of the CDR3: TGTGCCTGGAGGAGCGGGGGAGAGCAGTTCTTC.

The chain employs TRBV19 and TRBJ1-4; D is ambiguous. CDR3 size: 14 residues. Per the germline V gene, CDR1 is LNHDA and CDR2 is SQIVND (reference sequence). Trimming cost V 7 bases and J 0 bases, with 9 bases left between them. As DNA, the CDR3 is TGTGCCAGTACCTTGGCTGCAACTAATGAAAAACTGTTTTTT. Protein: CASTLAATNEKLFF.

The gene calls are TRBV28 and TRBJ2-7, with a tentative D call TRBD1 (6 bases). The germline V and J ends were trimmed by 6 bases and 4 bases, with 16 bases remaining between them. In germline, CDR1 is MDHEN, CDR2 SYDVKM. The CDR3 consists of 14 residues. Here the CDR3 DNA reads TGTGCCAGCAGCTGGACCGGGACAACGTACGAGCAGTACTTC. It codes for CASSWTGTTYEQYF. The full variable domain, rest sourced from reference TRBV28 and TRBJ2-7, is DVKVTQSSRYLVKRTGEKVFLECVQDMDHENMFWYRQDPGLGLRLIYFSYDVKMKEKGDIPEGYSVSREKKERFSLILESASTNQTSMYLCASSWTGTTYEQYFGPGTRLTVT.

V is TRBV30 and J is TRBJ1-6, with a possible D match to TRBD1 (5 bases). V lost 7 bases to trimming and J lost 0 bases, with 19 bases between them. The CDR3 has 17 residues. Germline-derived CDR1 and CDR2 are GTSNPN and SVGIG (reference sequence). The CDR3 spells CASKGPTISSYNSPLHF. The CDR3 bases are TGTGCCTCAAAGGGGCCAACGATTAGCTCCTATAATTCACCCCTCCACTTT.

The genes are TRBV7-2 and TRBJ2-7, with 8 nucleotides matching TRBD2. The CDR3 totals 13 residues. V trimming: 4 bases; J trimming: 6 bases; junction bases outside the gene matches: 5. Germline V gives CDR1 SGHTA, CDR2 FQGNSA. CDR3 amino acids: CASSSWTSSEQYF. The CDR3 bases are TGTGCCAGCAGCTCCTGGACTAGCTCCGAGCAGTACTTC.

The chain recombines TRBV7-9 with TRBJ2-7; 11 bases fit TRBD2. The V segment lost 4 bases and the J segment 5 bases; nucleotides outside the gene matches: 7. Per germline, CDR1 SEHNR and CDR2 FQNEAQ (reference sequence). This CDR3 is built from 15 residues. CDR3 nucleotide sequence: TGTGCCAGCAGCTCCGTACTAGCGGGAGCCCACGAGCAGTACTTC. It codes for CASSSVLAGAHEQYF.

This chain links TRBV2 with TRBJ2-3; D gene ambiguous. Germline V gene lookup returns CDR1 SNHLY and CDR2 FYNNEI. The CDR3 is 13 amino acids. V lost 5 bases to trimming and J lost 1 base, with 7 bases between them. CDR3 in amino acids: CASSSSGTDTQYF. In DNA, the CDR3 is TGTGCCAGCAGTTCGTCCGGCACAGATACGCAGTATTTT.